The rows below give T cell receptor beta chains drawn from one sample of a study of T cell changes during pregnancy in multiple sclerosis. Clones were read by immunoSEQ multiplex PCR, and TCRdb kept only the in-frame ones, dropping some. This table has 50,000 to 70,000 clones, 91% appearing once. The source material was CD8+ T cells from peripheral blood mononuclear cells, sampled before pregnancy. Receptors were obtained from a female donor with multiple sclerosis, enrolled in a pregnancy study. The CDR3 runs from the conserved cysteine through the conserved F or W. The D gene is left open where the match is weak. Only part of the rows carry a size: once, few, many, or a class if the clone is expanded.

j_call d_call clone_size v_call cdr3_aa cdr3_nt
TRBJ2-1 TRBD2 - TRBV27 CASLTKWAVGTSGYNEQFF TGTGCCAGTCTCACCAAATGGGCCGTTGGGACTAGCGGATACAATGAGCAGTTCTTC
TRBJ2-4 TRBD2 - TRBV18 CASSQTTGGGKNIQYF TGTGCCAGCTCGCAAACGACCGGGGGGGGCAAAAACATTCAGTACTTC
TRBJ1-4 - - TRBV18 CASSPLGGSNEKLFF TGTGCCAGCTCACCACTCGGGGGATCTAATGAAAAACTGTTTTTT
TRBJ2-1 TRBD2 - TRBV27 CASSFPPSGGENHNEQFF TGTGCCAGCAGTTTCCCCCCTAGCGGGGGGGAAAACCACAATGAGCAGTTCTTC
TRBJ2-6 - - TRBV27 CASSERAISGANVLTF TGTGCCAGCAGTGAGAGAGCCATCTCTGGGGCCAACGTCCTGACTTTC
TRBJ1-1 - - TRBV10-1 CASSEGTNTEAFF TGCGCCAGCAGTGAGGGCACAAACACTGAAGCTTTCTTT
TRBJ1-2 - - TRBV6-5 CASSNATGGYTF TGTGCCAGCAGCAACGCCACAGGGGGCTACACCTTC
TRBJ1-2 TRBD1 - TRBV7-6 CASSSLLSPALGTGDRGDGYTF TGTGCCAGCAGCTCTCTCCTAAGTCCTGCGTTAGGGACAGGGGACCGAGGCGATGGCTACACCTTC
TRBJ2-7 - - TRBV27 CASSSGVSYEQYF TGTGCCAGTTCCTCGGGGGTTTCCTACGAGCAGTACTTC
TRBJ1-2 - - TRBV6-1 CASSERVSSHYTF TGTGCCAGCAGTGAACGGGTGTCCTCTCACTACACCTTC
TRBJ2-2 TRBD2 - TRBV7-2 CASSVPSGGANTGELFF TGTGCCAGCAGCGTCCCTAGCGGGGGGGCGAACACCGGGGAGCTGTTTTTT
TRBJ2-7 TRBD1 - TRBV4-1 CASSQDPGQGWYF TGCGCCAGCAGCCAAGATCCCGGACAGGGTTGGTACTTC
TRBJ2-1 TRBD2 - TRBV4-1 CASSQAGLDYNEQFF TGCGCCAGCAGCCAGGCGGGACTAGACTACAATGAGCAGTTCTTC
TRBJ2-7 TRBD1 once TRBV10-1 CASSLNRQGEGEQYF TGCGCCAGCAGCCTAAATAGACAGGGGGAAGGCGAGCAGTACTTC
TRBJ1-1 - once TRBV7-3 CASSLTGGSNTEAFF TGTGCCAGCAGCTTAACCGGGGGTTCTAACACTGAAGCTTTCTTT
TRBJ1-2 TRBD1 - TRBV9 CASSVSRQGPTNYGYTF TGTGCCAGCAGCGTATCTCGACAGGGACCAACTAACTATGGCTACACCTTC
TRBJ2-1 - - TRBV5-4 CASSLEQENNEQFF TGTGCCAGCAGCTTGGAACAGGAGAACAATGAGCAGTTCTTC
TRBJ1-1 - - TRBV9 CASRGGEEDTEAFF TGTGCCAGCAGAGGGGGGGAAGAGGACACTGAAGCTTTCTTT
TRBJ2-7 - - TRBV5-1 CASSLFTGTRFGWAYEQYF TGCGCCAGCAGCTTGTTTACCGGGACACGCTTCGGTTGGGCCTACGAGCAGTACTTC
TRBJ1-1 - - TRBV5-5 CASSLDGGWTFF TGTGCCAGCAGCTTGGATGGGGGCTGGACTTTCTTT
TRBJ2-7 TRBD2 - TRBV6-5 CASSYGTSGEQYF TGTGCCAGCAGTTACGGGACTAGCGGGGAGCAGTACTTC
TRBJ2-7 - - TRBV4-1 CASSQVSLSEQYF TGCGCCAGCAGCCAAGTTTCCCTTAGCGAGCAGTACTTC
TRBJ1-6 - - TRBV27 CASSSTGYNSPLHF TGTGCCAGCAGTTCAACAGGGTATAATTCACCCCTCCACTTT
TRBJ2-3 TRBD2 - TRBV14 CASSQTSGGPLSTDTQYF TGTGCCAGCAGCCAGACTAGCGGGGGGCCCCTTAGCACAGATACGCAGTATTTT
TRBJ2-7 TRBD2 - TRBV9 CASSVSSGGSYEQYF TGTGCCAGCAGCGTGAGTAGCGGGGGGTCCTACGAGCAGTACTTC
TRBJ2-3 TRBD2 - TRBV5-3 CARSSPERGRLKYF TGTGCCAGAAGTTCCCCGGAGCGGGGCCGGTTGAAGTATTTT
TRBJ1-3 TRBD1 - TRBV30 CAWSTGGFGNTIYF TGTGCCTGGAGTACAGGGGGCTTTGGAAACACCATATATTTT
TRBJ1-5 TRBD1 - TRBV7-2 CASSPHRGYQPQHF TGTGCCAGCAGCCCCCACAGGGGATATCAGCCCCAGCATTTT
TRBJ2-2 TRBD2 - TRBV23-1 CASSQKRGGGGELFF TGCGCCAGCAGTCAAAAGCGCGGGGGAGGAGGGGAGCTGTTTTTT
TRBJ2-2 TRBD1 - TRBV2 CASRSPTGGTGELFF TGTGCCAGCCGATCCCCGACAGGGGGAACCGGGGAGCTGTTTTTT
TRBJ2-1 TRBD2 - TRBV19 CASSMWLAGDNEQFF TGTGCCAGTAGTATGTGGCTAGCGGGGGACAATGAGCAGTTCTTC
TRBJ2-7 TRBD2 - TRBV5-1 CASSLGTSGDYEQYF TGCGCCAGCAGCTTGGGGACTAGCGGGGACTACGAGCAGTACTTC
TRBJ1-2 - - TRBV30 CAWSNTGRDGYTF TGTGCCTGGAGTAATACAGGGAGGGATGGCTACACCTTC
TRBJ2-1 TRBD1 - TRBV19 CASSLQGSSYNEQFF TGTGCCAGTAGTTTACAGGGGAGCTCCTACAATGAGCAGTTCTTC
TRBJ1-1 TRBD1 once TRBV27 CASSLGTGDMNTEAFF TGTGCCAGCAGTCTCGGGACAGGGGACATGAACACTGAAGCTTTCTTT
TRBJ2-3 - - TRBV7-2 CASSPNAASTDTQYF TGTGCCAGCAGCCCTAACGCGGCAAGCACAGATACGCAGTATTTT